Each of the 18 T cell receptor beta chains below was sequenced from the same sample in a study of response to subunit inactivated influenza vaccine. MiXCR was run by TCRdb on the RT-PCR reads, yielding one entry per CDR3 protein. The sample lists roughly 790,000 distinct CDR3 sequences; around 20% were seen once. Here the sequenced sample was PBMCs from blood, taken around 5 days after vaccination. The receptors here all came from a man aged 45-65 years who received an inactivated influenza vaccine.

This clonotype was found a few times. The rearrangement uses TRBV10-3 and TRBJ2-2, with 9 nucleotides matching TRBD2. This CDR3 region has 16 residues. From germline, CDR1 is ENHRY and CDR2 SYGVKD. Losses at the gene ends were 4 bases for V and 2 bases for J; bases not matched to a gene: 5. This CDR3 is CAISVGLAGNTGELFF. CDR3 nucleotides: TGTGCCATCAGTGTCGGGCTAGCGGGAAACACCGGGGAGCTGTTTTTT.

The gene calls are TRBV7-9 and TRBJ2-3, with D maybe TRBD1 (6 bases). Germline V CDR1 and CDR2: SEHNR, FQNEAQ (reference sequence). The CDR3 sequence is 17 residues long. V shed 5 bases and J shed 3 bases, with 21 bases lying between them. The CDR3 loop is CASSTLPVNRVTDTQYF. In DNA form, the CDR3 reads TGTGCCAGCAGCACCCTTCCTGTCAACAGGGTAACAGATACGCAGTATTTT.

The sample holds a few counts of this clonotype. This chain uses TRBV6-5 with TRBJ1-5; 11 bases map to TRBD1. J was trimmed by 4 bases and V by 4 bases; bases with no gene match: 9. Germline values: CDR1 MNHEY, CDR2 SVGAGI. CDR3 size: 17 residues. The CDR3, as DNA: TGTGCCAGCAGTTTTTTTCCGGGACAGGGGGTAAATCAGCCCCAGCATTTT. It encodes CASSFFPGQGVNQPQHF.

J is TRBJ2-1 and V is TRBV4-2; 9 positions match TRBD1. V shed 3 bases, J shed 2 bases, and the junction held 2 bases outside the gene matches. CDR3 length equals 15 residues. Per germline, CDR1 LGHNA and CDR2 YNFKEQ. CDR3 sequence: CASSHNRGPYNEQFF. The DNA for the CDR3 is TGTGCCAGCAGCCATAACAGGGGGCCCTACAATGAGCAGTTCTTC.

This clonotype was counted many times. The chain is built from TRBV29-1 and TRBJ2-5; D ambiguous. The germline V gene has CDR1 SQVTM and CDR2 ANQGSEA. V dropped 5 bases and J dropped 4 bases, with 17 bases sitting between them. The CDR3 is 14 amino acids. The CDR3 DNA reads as TGCAGCGTTCCGGACCCCGGAAGGACAGAGACCCAGTACTTC. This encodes CSVPDPGRTETQYF.

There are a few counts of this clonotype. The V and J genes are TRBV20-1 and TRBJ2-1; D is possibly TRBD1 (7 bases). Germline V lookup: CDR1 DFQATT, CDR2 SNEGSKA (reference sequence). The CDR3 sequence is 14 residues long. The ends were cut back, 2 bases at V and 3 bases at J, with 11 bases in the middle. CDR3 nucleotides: TGCAGTGCTAGACAGGGGGGCATCTACAATGAGCAGTTCTTC. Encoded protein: CSARQGGIYNEQFF.

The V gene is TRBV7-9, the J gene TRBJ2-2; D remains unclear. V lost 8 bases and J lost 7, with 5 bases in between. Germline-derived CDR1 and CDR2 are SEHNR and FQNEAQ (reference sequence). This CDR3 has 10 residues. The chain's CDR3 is CASHFGELFF. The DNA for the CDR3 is TGTGCCAGCCACTTCGGGGAGCTGTTTTTT. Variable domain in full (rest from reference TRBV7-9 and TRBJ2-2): DTGVSQNPRHKITKRGQNVTFRCDPISEHNRLYWYRQTLGQGPEFLTYFQNEAQLEKSRLLSDRFSAERPKGSFSTLEIQRTEQGDSAMYLCASHFGELFFGEGSRLTVL.

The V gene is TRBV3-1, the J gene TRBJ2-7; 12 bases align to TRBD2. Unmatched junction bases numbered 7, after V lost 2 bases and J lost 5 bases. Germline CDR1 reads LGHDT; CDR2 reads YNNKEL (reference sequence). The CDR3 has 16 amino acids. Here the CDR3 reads CASSQPRLAGADEQYF. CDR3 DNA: TGTGCCAGCAGCCAACCCCGACTAGCGGGGGCCGACGAGCAGTACTTC.

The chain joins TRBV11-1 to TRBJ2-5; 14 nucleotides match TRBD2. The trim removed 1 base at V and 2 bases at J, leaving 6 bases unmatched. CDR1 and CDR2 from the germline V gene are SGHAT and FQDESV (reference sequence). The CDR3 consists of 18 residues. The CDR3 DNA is TGTGCCAGCAGCTTAGGGACTAGCGGGGGGTCGGGGCAAGAGACCCAGTACTTC. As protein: CASSLGTSGGSGQETQYF. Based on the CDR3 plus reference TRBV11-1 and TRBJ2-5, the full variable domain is EAEVAQSPRYKITEKSQAVAFWCDPISGHATLYWYRQILGQGPELLVQFQDESVVDDSQLPKDRFSAERLKGVDSTLKIQPAELGDSAMYLCASSLGTSGGSGQETQYFGPGTRLLVL.

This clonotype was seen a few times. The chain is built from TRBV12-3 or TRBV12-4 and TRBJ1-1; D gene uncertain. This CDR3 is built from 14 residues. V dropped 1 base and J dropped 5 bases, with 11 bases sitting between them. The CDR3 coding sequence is TGTGCCAGCAGTTTAGGGGGATACGGGACTGAAGCTTTCTTT. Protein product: CASSLGGYGTEAFF.

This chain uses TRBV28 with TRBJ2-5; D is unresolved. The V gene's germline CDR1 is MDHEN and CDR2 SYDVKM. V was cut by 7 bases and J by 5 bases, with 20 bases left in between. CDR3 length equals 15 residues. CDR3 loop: CASTSGFPPRETQYF. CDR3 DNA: TGTGCCAGCACGTCCGGTTTTCCCCCCCGGGAGACCCAGTACTTC.

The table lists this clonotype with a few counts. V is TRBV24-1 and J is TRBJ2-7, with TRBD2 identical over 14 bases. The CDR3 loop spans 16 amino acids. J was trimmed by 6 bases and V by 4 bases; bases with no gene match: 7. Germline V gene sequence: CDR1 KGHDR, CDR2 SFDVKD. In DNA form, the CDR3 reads TGTGCCACCAGTGACCCCGGACTAGCGGGAGGCGGCGAGCAGTACTTC. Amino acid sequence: CATSDPGLAGGGEQYF.

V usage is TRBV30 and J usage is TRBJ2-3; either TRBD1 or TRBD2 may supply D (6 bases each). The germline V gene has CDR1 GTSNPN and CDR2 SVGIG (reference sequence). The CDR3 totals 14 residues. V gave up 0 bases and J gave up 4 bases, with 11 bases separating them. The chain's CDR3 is CAWSVGRGPDTQYF. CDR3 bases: TGTGCCTGGAGTGTAGGCCGGGGGCCAGATACGCAGTATTTT.

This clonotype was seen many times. CDR3 region: CASSTSTGAWYQETQYF. The CDR3 nucleotides read TGTGCCAGCAGCACATCCACAGGGGCCTGGTACCAAGAGACCCAGTACTTC. The V gene is TRBV7-2, the J gene TRBJ2-5, with 7 bases matching TRBD1. J lost 0 bases, V lost 5 bases, and 12 bases had no gene match. This CDR3 is 17 amino acids long. Germline V lookup: CDR1 SGHTA, CDR2 FQGNSA.

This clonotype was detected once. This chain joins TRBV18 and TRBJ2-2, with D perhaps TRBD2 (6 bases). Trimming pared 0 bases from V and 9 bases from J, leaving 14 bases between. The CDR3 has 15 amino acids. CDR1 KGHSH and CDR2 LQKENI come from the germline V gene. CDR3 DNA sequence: TGTGCCAGCTCACCACCGTATCTAGCGACGAGGGAGCTGTTTTTT. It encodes CASSPPYLATRELFF. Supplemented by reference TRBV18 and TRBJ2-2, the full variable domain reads NAGVMQNPRHLVRRRGQEARLRCSPMKGHSHVYWYRQLPEEGLKFMVYLQKENIIDESGMPKERFSAEFPKEGPSILRIQQVVRGDSAAYFCASSPPYLATRELFFGEGSRLTVL.

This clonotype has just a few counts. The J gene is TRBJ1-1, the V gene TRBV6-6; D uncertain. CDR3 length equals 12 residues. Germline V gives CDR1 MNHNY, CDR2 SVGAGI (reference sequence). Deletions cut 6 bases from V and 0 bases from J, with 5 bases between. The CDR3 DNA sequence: TGTGCCAGCAGCGCCTTGAACACTGAAGCTTTCTTT. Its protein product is CASSALNTEAFF.

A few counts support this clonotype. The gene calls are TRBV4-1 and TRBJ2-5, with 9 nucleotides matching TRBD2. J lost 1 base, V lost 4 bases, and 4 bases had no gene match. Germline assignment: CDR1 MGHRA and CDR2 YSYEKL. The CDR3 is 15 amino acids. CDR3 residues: CASSLTSGLQETQYF. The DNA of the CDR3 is TGCGCCAGCAGCCTAACTAGCGGGCTCCAAGAGACCCAGTACTTC.

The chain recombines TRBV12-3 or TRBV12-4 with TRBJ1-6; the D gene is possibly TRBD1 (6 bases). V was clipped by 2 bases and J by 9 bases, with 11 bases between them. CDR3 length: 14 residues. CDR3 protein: CASSLRTEGSPLHF. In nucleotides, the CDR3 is TGTGCCAGCAGTTTAAGGACAGAAGGTTCACCCCTCCACTTT.